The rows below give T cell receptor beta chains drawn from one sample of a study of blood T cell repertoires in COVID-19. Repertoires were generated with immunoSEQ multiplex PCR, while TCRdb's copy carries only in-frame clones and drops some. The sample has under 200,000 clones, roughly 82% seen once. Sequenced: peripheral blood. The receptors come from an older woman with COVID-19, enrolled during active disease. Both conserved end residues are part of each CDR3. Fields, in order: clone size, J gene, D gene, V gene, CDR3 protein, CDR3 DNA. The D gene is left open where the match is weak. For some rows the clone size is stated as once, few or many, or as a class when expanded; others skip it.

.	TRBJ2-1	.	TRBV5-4	CASSALVATLNEQFF	TGTGCCAGCAGCGCCTTGGTAGCGACGTTAAATGAGCAGTTCTTC
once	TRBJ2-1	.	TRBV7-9	CASSLGQYDSDNEQFF	TGTGCCAGCAGCTTAGGACAATACGATTCGGACAATGAGCAGTTCTTC
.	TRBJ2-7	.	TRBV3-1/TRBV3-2	CASSQAPAGTYEQYF	TGTGCCAGCAGCCAGGCACCGGCCGGGACCTACGAGCAGTACTTC
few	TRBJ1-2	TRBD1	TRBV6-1	CASSDQPDRVFSSNYGYTF	TGTGCCAGCAGTGACCAGCCTGACAGGGTTTTTTCTTCCAACTATGGCTACACCTTC
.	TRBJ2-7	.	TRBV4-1	CASSLLLSGGTYEQYF	TGCGCCAGCAGCCTCCTACTCAGCGGAGGTACCTACGAGCAGTACTTC
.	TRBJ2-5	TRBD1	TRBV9	CASSIDRGHQRETQYF	TGTGCCAGCAGCATAGACAGGGGGCACCAAAGGGAGACCCAGTACTTC
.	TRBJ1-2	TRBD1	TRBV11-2	CASSVTGTVGYGYTF	TGTGCCAGCAGCGTGACAGGGACAGTCGGCTATGGCTACACCTTC
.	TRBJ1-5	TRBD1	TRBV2	CASREGTGGLQPQHF	TGTGCCAGCAGGGAAGGGACAGGAGGTCTGCAGCCCCAGCATTTT
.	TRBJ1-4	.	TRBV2	CASSEPFGVNEKLFF	TGTGCCAGCAGTGAACCTTTCGGTGTTAATGAAAAACTGTTTTTT
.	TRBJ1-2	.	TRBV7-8	CASSLEGGHGTF	TGTGCCAGCAGCTTAGAAGGAGGGCATGGGACCTTC
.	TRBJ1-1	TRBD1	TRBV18	CASSPSSSLRQGNTEAFF	TGTGCCAGCTCCCCGTCTAGTAGTTTGCGACAGGGTAACACTGAAGCTTTCTTT
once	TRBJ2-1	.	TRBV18	CASSPLGGVNEQFF	TGTGCCAGCTCACCACTGGGGGGAGTCAATGAGCAGTTCTTC
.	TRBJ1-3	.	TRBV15	CATSRGRVVGTIYF	TGTGCCACCAGCAGAGGCAGGGTTGTTGGCACCATATATTTT
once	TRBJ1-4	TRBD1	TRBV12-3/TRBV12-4	CASSRQGGEKLFF	TGTGCCAGCAGTAGACAGGGGGGTGAAAAACTGTTTTTT
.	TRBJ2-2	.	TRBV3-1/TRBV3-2	CASSQVPSTGELFF	TGTGCCAGCAGCCAAGTTCCTAGCACCGGGGAGCTGTTTTTT
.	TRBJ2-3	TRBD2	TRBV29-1	CSVTGLAGAGTDTQYF	TGCAGCGTTACGGGACTAGCGGGAGCGGGTACAGATACGCAGTATTTT
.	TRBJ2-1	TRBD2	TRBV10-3	CAIGIAGESIYNEQFF	TGTGCCATCGGCATTGCGGGGGAGTCCATCTACAATGAGCAGTTCTTC
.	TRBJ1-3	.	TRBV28	CASRPRTGREVGNTIYF	TGTGCCAGCAGACCACGCACAGGGAGAGAGGTCGGAAACACCATATATTTT
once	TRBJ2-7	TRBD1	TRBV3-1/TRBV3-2	CASSQALGQGLSYEQYF	TGTGCCAGCAGCCAAGCCCTGGGACAGGGTCTCTCCTACGAGCAGTACTTC
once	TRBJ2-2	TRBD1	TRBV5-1	CASSRDRADTGELFF	TGCGCCAGCAGCCGGGACAGGGCAGACACCGGGGAGCTGTTTTTT
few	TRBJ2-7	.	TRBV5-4	CASSPSPRAGPSYEQYF	TGTGCCAGCAGCCCATCCCCCAGGGCAGGTCCGTCCTACGAGCAGTACTTC
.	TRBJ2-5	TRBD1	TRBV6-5	CASSRQGEGQETQYF	TGTGCCAGCAGCCGACAGGGAGAGGGCCAAGAGACCCAGTACTTC
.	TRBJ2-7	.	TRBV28	CASSLPVARYEQYF	TGTGCCAGCAGTTTACCCGTGGCGCGGTACGAGCAGTACTTC
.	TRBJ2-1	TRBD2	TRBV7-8	CASSSGTSFNEQFF	TGTGCCAGCAGTTCCGGGACTAGCTTCAATGAGCAGTTCTTC
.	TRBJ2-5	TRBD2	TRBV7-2	CASSTGLAGAETQYF	TGTGCCAGCAGTACAGGACTAGCGGGAGCAGAGACCCAGTACTTC
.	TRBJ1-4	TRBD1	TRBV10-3	CAISPRQGPNEKLFF	TGTGCCATCAGTCCGAGACAGGGACCTAATGAAAAACTGTTTTTT
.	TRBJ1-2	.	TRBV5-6	CASSLPSSSYGYTF	TGTGCCAGCAGCTTGCCCAGTTCATCCTATGGCTACACCTTC
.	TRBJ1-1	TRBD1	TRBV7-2	CASSLEVPGQGSEAFF	TGTGCCAGCAGCTTAGAGGTTCCGGGACAGGGTTCTGAAGCTTTCTTT
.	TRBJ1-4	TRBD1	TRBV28	CASITPTGPEKLFF	TGTGCCAGCATTACCCCGACAGGGCCTGAAAAACTGTTTTTT
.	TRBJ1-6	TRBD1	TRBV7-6	CASSPGWTGRNSPLHF	TGTGCCAGCAGTCCCGGGTGGACAGGGAGAAATTCACCCCTCCACTTT
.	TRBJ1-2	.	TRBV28	CASWADSNYGYTF	TGTGCCAGCTGGGCGGACTCTAACTATGGCTACACCTTC
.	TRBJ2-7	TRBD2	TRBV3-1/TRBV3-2	CASSQDVTSGRGEQYF	TGTGCCAGCAGCCAAGATGTCACTAGCGGGAGAGGCGAGCAGTACTTC
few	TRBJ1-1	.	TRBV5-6	CASNLRGSTEAFF	TGTGCCAGCAACCTTAGGGGGTCCACTGAAGCTTTCTTT
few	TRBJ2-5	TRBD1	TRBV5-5	CASSRRQGQGETQYF	TGTGCCAGCAGCCGGCGACAGGGACAGGGAGAGACCCAGTACTTC
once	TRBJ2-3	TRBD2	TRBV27	CASSRLAGGPTDTQYF	TGTGCCAGCAGTAGACTAGCGGGGGGGCCTACAGATACGCAGTATTTT
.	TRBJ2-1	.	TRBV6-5	CASSGSAYNEQFF	TGTGCCAGCAGCGGGAGCGCCTACAATGAGCAGTTCTTC
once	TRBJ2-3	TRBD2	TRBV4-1	CASSHLLAGVTDTQYF	TGCGCCAGCAGCCATTTGCTAGCGGGGGTAACAGATACGCAGTATTTT
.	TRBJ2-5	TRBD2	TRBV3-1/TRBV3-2	CASSQGPRREETQYF	TGTGCCAGCAGCCAAGGTCCTAGGCGGGAGGAGACCCAGTACTTC
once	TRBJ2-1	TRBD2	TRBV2	CASSGGDGSYNEQFF	TGTGCCAGTTCGGGAGGGGACGGCTCCTACAATGAGCAGTTCTTC
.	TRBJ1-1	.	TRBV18	CASSPLQFANTEAFF	TGTGCCAGCTCACCACTGCAGTTCGCGAACACTGAAGCTTTCTTT
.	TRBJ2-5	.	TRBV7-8	CASSLGSGTLGETQYF	TGTGCCAGCAGCTTGGGATCCGGGACATTGGGGGAGACCCAGTACTTC
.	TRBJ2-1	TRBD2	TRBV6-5	CASKTSGAYNEQFF	TGTGCCAGCAAGACTAGCGGGGCCTACAATGAGCAGTTCTTC
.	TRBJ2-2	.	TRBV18	CASSPTANTGELFF	TGTGCCAGCTCGCCCACAGCGAACACCGGGGAGCTGTTTTTT
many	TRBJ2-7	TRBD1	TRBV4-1	CASSQAGQGARSSYEQYF	TGCGCCAGCAGCCAAGCGGGACAGGGGGCGAGAAGCTCCTACGAGCAGTACTTC
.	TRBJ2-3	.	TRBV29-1	CSQTGADTQYF	TGCAGCCAGACGGGGGCAGATACGCAGTATTTT
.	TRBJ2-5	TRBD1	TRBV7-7	CASSPGTGGGETQYF	TGTGCTAGCAGCCCGGGGACAGGGGGCGGAGAGACCCAGTACTTC
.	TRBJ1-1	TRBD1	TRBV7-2	CASSEGQGKAFF	TGTGCCAGCAGCGAAGGACAGGGAAAAGCTTTCTTT
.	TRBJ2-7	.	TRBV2	CASSEGGLPLYEQYF	TGTGCCAGCAGTGAAGGGGGGCTGCCCCTCTACGAGCAGTACTTC
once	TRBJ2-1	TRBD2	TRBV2	CASNPSGYNEQFF	TGTGCCAGCAACCCTAGCGGTTACAATGAGCAGTTCTTC
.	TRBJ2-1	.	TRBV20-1	CSARDRNEQFF	TGCAGTGCTAGAGATCGCAATGAGCAGTTCTTC
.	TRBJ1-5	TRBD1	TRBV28	CASSPGGSSNQPQHF	TGTGCCAGCAGTCCAGGGGGTAGCAGCAATCAGCCCCAGCATTTT
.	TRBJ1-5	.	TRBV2	CASSGAHEQPQHF	TGTGCCAGCAGTGGGGCCCATGAACAGCCCCAGCATTTT
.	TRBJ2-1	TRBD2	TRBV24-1	CATSDLSGGDYNEQFF	TGTGCCACCAGTGATTTATCGGGAGGAGACTACAATGAGCAGTTCTTC
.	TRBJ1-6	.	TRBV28	CASSPGPGDSYNSPLHF	TGTGCCAGCAGTCCGGGCCCCGGGGACTCCTATAATTCACCCCTCCACTTT
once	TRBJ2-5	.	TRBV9	CASSVGLQETQYF	TGTGCCAGCAGCGTAGGGCTCCAAGAGACCCAGTACTTC
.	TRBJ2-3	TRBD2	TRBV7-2	CASSSLAGGGTDTQYF	TGTGCCAGCAGCTCCTTAGCGGGAGGTGGCACAGATACGCAGTATTTT
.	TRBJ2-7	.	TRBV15	CATSRGGSIYEQYF	TGTGCCACCAGCAGAGGAGGCAGTATCTACGAGCAGTACTTC
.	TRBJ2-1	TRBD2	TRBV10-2	CASSELGLVGEQFF	TGCGCCAGCAGTGAGCTAGGACTAGTAGGTGAGCAGTTCTTC